This TCR beta chain was captured in a study of T-cell memory formation after mild COVID-19. V lost 5 bases and J lost 6; bases outside the gene matches: 10. The CDR3 length is 14 residues. Germline assignment: CDR1 SGHTA and CDR2 FQGNSA. Study results and limitations: Whether day 37 second-wave clones are SARS-CoV-2-specific was not confirmed. CD4+ clones that contracted lay mainly in CM and EM; CD8+ ones lay in EMRA. Clones shrinking between day 15 and 85 showed a balanced CD4/CD8 split, and those that grew later tilted toward CD4+. Researchers found some responding clones in pre-infection memory, a sign that cross-reactive memory joined.

Using its own MiXCR run on the 5' RACE reads, TCRdb lists one record per CDR3 protein. Among under 650,000 distinct CDR3 sequences listed, roughly 18% were seen once. This clonotype appeared a few times. The target antigen is unknown. The TCR comes from an adult woman who had mild COVID-19 (a few samples of this study predate the infection). Cell type and time point are not known. The sequencing input was PBMCs or a T cell subset sorted from them (not recorded which). This rearrangement joins TRBV7-2 to TRBJ2-7; 7 nucleotides match TRBD1. CDR3 DNA sequence: TGTGCCAGCAGCCCAGGGGCCAGGGGGAGCGAGCAGTACTTC. It translates to CASSPGARGSEQYF.